This TCR beta chain was recorded in a study of T cell repertoires in cytomegalovirus infection. Study at large: Signatures in public TCR beta sequences pointed to both CMV infection and matching HLA type.

About this clonotype: Its antigen is unidentified.

Study-wide points: Ex vivo responses were dominated by HLA-C-restricted CMV-specific TCR beta clonotypes.

The CDR3 totals 15 residues. The V and J ends lost 4 bases and 2 bases, in that order; junction bases with no gene match: 7. Germline CDR1 is MDHEN and CDR2 is SYDVKM. TCRdb re-called the reads through MiXCR, storing one row per CDR3 protein. The sample carries around 120,000 distinct CDR3 sequences, about 24% recorded once. This sequence originates from a human donor in good health (CMV status not recorded). Some clones in this sample may be carry-over from other donors' samples. This rearrangement joins TRBV28 to TRBJ2-7, with TRBD1 matching over 8 bases. The sequencing input was PBMCs, sequenced either directly or after in vitro stimulation (not recorded which). For the CDR3, the DNA is TGTGCCAGCAGTTCCTCCGGACAGGGAACCTACGAGCAGTACTTC. Its protein is CASSSSGQGTYEQYF.